The TCR beta chain described here comes from a study of CD8+ T cells in alopecia areata. Findings and caveats of the study: Across lesional scalp, and particularly alopecia totalis/universalis, clonality surpassed that of normal scalp.

This clone was seen a few times. Its antigen remains unidentified. As the sequencing template, cDNA was produced by extracting RNA and reverse transcribing it. Assay used: immunoSEQ multiplex PCR; TCRdb lists only in-frame clones, some missing. The repertoire holds about 15,000 clones, with less than 70% as singletons. It was from alopecia areata patients that lesional scalp punch biopsies and peripheral blood were collected. Trimming took 7 bases from V and 1 from J, leaving 13 bases between them. The length of the CDR3 is 14 residues. Germline V gives CDR1 MNHEY, CDR2 SVGAGI. What was sequenced was skin. This sequence joins TRBV6-5 and TRBJ1-1; D is unresolved. The source of this sequence is a human donor with alopecia areata. The CDR3 DNA reads TGTGCCAGCATCGACGGCGGAGAGAACACTGAAGCTTTCTTT. Protein: CASIDGGENTEAFF.